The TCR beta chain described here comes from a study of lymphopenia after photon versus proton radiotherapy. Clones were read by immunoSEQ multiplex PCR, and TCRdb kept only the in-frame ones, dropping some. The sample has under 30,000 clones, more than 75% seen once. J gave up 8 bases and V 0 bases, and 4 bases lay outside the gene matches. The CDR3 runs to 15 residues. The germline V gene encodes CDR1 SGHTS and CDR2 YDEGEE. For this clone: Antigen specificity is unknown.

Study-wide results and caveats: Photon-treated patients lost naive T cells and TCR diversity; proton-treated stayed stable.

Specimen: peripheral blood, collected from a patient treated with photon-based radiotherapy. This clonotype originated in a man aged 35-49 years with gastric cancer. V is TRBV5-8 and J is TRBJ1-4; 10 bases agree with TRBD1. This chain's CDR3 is CASSLAATGGEKLFF. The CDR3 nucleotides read TGTGCCAGCAGCTTGGCCGCGACAGGGGGCGAAAAACTGTTTTTT.